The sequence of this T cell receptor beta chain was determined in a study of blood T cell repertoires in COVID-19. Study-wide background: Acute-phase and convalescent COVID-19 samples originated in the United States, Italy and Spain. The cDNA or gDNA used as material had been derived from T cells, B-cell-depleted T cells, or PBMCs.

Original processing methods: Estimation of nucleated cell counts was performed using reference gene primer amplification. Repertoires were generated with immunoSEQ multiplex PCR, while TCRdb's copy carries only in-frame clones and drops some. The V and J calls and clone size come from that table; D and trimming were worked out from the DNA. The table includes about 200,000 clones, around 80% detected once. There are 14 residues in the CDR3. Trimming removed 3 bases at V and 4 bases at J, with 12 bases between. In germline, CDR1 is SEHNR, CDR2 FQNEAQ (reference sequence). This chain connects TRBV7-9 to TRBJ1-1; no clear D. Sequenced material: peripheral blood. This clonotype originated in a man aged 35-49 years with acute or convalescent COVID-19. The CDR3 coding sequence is TGTGCCAGCAGCTTTGAGTCACAGAGCACTGAAGCTTTCTTT. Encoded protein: CASSFESQSTEAFF.